The clone carrying this T cell receptor beta chain was found once. The data originate from a study of blood T cell repertoires in COVID-19. Across the study: The United States, Italy and Spain supplied acute and convalescent COVID-19 samples. T cells, B-cell-depleted T cells, or PBMCs provided the cDNA or gDNA that served as material.

In the authors' workflow: Cell counts per sample came from amplifying reference gene primers. The method was immunoSEQ multiplex PCR; TCRdb's version includes in-frame clones alone and lacks a portion of them. For V, J and clone size, that table is used; D and trimming come from the DNA. The data show 65,000 to 90,000 clones, 75% to 90% seen once. Trimming removed 0 bases from V and 6 bases from J; junction bases left unmatched: 4. The length of the CDR3 is 15 residues. Germline values: CDR1 GTSNPN, CDR2 SVGIG (reference sequence). The rearrangement uses TRBV30 and TRBJ2-2; 10 positions match TRBD2. The sequence derives from a man older than 75 with active or convalescent COVID-19. The sequencing sample was made of peripheral blood. In nucleotides, the CDR3 is TGTGCCTGGAGTGTACTAGCGGGAAGTTCCGGGGAGCTGTTTTTT. Protein: CAWSVLAGSSGELFF.